A single sample is the source of the 27 T cell receptor beta chains below, sequenced in a study of T cell responses to AZD1222 COVID-19 vaccine. Sequenced by immunoSEQ multiplex PCR; TCRdb stores in-frame clones only, minus some. The sample holds some 74,000 clones, roughly 85% seen once. The input for sequencing was peripheral blood, taken 28 days after the second AZD1222 dose. The receptors originated from an adult who received the AZD1222 COVID-19 vaccine.

By share of the sample, this clone is medium-sized. The rearrangement joins TRBV3-1 (or the pseudogene TRBV3-2) to TRBJ2-1; D is unresolved. This CDR3 contains 16 residues. V was clipped by 2 bases and J by 7 bases, with 18 bases between them. The germline gives CDR1 LGHDT, CDR2 YNNKEL (reference sequence). Written as DNA, the CDR3 is TGTGCCAGCAGCCAATTAACCACAGATCTTCTAAATGAGCAGTTCTTC. It yields the protein CASSQLTTDLLNEQFF.

The CDR3 sequence is CASSSWDRGQPQHF. As DNA, the CDR3 is TGTGCCAGCAGTTCATGGGACAGGGGACAGCCCCAGCATTTT. The chain recombines TRBV27 with TRBJ1-5; 10 nucleotides match TRBD1. The CDR3 contains 14 residues. Germline V lookup: CDR1 MNHEY, CDR2 SMNVEV (reference sequence). V gave up 4 bases and J gave up 7 bases; unmatched junction bases: 4.

The rearrangement links TRBV7-9 to TRBJ2-5, with 9 bases that match TRBD2. The CDR3 has 15 residues. In germline, CDR1 is SEHNR, CDR2 FQNEAQ (reference sequence). The V gene end was trimmed by 2 bases and the J gene end by 2 bases; junction bases not matched to a gene: 3. DNA of the CDR3: TGTGCCAGCAGCTTATCCCTAGCGGGGCAAGAGACCCAGTACTTC. It yields the protein CASSLSLAGQETQYF.

This rearrangement joins TRBV12-3 or TRBV12-4 to TRBJ1-5, with D hard to call. V lost 0 bases and J lost 0, with 0 bases in between. This CDR3 contains 13 residues. CDR3 in DNA: TGTGCCAGCAGTTTAGCTAGCAATCAGCCCCAGCATTTT. Translated, it gives CASSLASNQPQHF.

The rearrangement links TRBV18 to TRBJ2-7; 8 positions agree with TRBD2. The CDR3 consists of 15 residues. Germline CDR1 is KGHSH and CDR2 is LQKENI. V dropped 0 bases and J dropped 3; count of bases not matched to a gene: 4. CDR3 protein: CASSPPNSGDYEQYF. The CDR3 DNA follows: TGTGCCAGCTCACCACCGAATAGCGGGGACTACGAGCAGTACTTC.

This clone showed up just a few times. The chain carries TRBV11-2 and TRBJ2-7, with 7 bases lining up with TRBD2. The germline CDR1 and CDR2 sequences are SGHAT and FQNNGV. With V trimmed by 6 bases and J by 3 bases, 14 bases remained unmatched. The CDR3 has 16 residues. In DNA form, the CDR3 reads TGTGCCAGCAGTCCTAGCGGTTCTAGATCAATCTACGAGCAGTACTTC. This gives the protein CASSPSGSRSIYEQYF.

The chain recombines TRBV24-1 with TRBJ1-2; the D is unclear. The CDR3 has 13 residues. In germline, CDR1 is KGHDR, CDR2 SFDVKD. Trimming stripped 4 bases from V and 0 bases from J, with 5 bases between. CDR3 amino acids: CATSDATNYGYTF. DNA for the CDR3: TGTGCCACCAGTGACGCAACTAACTATGGCTACACCTTC.

This clone was counted only a few times. The chain couples TRBV5-4 to TRBJ2-7; 8 nucleotides align to TRBD1. The germline V gene encodes CDR1 SGHNT and CDR2 YYREEE (reference sequence). Germline trimming cut 4 bases from V and 3 bases from J; bases unmatched to any gene: 3. The CDR3 loop spans 13 amino acids. CDR3 loop: CASSVTGGYEQYF. CDR3 coding DNA: TGTGCCAGCAGCGTAACAGGGGGCTACGAGCAGTACTTC.

V usage is TRBV25-1 and J usage is TRBJ1-4, with D possibly being TRBD1 (6 bases). Trimming cost V 10 bases and J 8 bases, with 14 bases left between them. Per germline, CDR1 MGHDK and CDR2 SYGVNS. The CDR3 contains 12 residues. The CDR3 sequence: CAISTGGEKLFF. The CDR3 DNA is TGTGCCATCTCCACCGGGGGCGAAAAACTGTTTTTT.

The genes are TRBV20-1 and TRBJ1-5; D unclear. The CDR3 is 14 amino acids. V lost 3 bases, J lost 7 bases, and 16 bases lay in between. In germline, CDR1 is DFQATT, CDR2 SNEGSKA (reference sequence). CDR3 in amino acids: CSASTGLSWQPQHF. The DNA of the CDR3 is TGCAGTGCTAGTACTGGCCTGAGTTGGCAGCCCCAGCATTTT.

This chain links TRBV3-1 (or the pseudogene TRBV3-2) with TRBJ1-5; D gene ambiguous. The CDR3 sequence is 12 residues long. From germline, CDR1 is LGHDT and CDR2 YNNKEL (reference sequence). The germline V and J ends were trimmed by 1 base and 7 bases, with 5 bases remaining between them. DNA for the CDR3: TGTGCCAGCAGCCAAGGGCTCCAGCCCCAGCATTTT. It translates to CASSQGLQPQHF.

The chain has TRBV27 and TRBJ1-5, with 12 positions matching TRBD1. The germline V gene encodes CDR1 MNHEY and CDR2 SMNVEV (reference sequence). After removal of 3 bases from V and 5 bases from J, the junction contained 2 bases not matched to a gene. CDR3 length equals 15 residues. CDR3 DNA sequence: TGTGCCAGCAGTTTGGGGACAGGGGGCCATCAGCCCCAGCATTTT. Encoded protein: CASSLGTGGHQPQHF.

CDR3 DNA: TGTGCCAGCTCACCAGGGCTCACCGGGGAGCTGTTTTTT. This sequence encodes CASSPGLTGELFF. The chain is built from TRBV18 and TRBJ2-2; D not certain. The V end was cut by 2 bases, the J end by 4 bases, with 5 bases between. Germline lookup yields CDR1 KGHSH and CDR2 LQKENI. The CDR3 has 13 residues.

This clone rates as medium-sized. CDR3: CASSGAGGTTEAFF. For the CDR3, the DNA is TGTGCCAGTAGTGGGGCCGGGGGCACCACTGAAGCTTTCTTT. J is TRBJ1-1 and V is TRBV19, with a tentative D call TRBD1 (6 bases). V was pared by 5 bases and J by 4 bases, with 14 bases between. Germline-derived CDR1 and CDR2 are LNHDA and SQIVND (reference sequence). The CDR3 totals 14 residues.

This clone showed up just once. This CDR3 is also generated by other DNA sequences in the sample. The chain links TRBV5-1 to TRBJ1-2; a weak D match, TRBD1 (5 bases). V gave up 4 bases and J gave up 4 bases, with 11 bases separating them. The CDR3 contains 13 residues. Germline CDR1 SGHRS, CDR2 YFSETQ. The CDR3 here is CASSRDGGYGYTF. CDR3 sequence (DNA): TGCGCCAGCAGCCGGGACGGTGGCTATGGCTACACCTTC.

This clone has just a few counts. The chain combines TRBV15 with TRBJ1-4, with 9 bases that match TRBD1. The V and J ends lost 4 bases and 8 bases, in that order; junction bases with no gene match: 5. The CDR3 totals 14 residues. The germline gives CDR1 LNHNV, CDR2 YYDKDF (reference sequence). CDR3 in DNA: TGTGCCACCAGCAAGACCGGGACAGGGGAAAAACTGTTTTTT. Protein: CATSKTGTGEKLFF.

The chain employs TRBV5-6 and TRBJ2-7; 10 bases map to TRBD1. Losses at the gene ends were 4 bases for V and 7 bases for J; bases not matched to a gene: 8. The CDR3 has 14 amino acids. Germline V gene lookup returns CDR1 SGHDT and CDR2 YYEEEE. CDR3 DNA: TGTGCCAGCAGCCCACCGGGACAGGGGTATGAGCAGTACTTC. It encodes CASSPPGQGYEQYF.

V usage is TRBV6-5 and J usage is TRBJ1-2; 9 positions match TRBD1. Unmatched junction bases numbered 12, after V lost 11 bases and J lost 5 bases. CDR1 is MNHEY and CDR2 is SVGAGI in the germline V gene. The CDR3 loop spans 14 amino acids. CDR3: CACGGGTGKYGYTF. The CDR3 DNA is TGTGCCTGCGGAGGGGGGACAGGGAAGTATGGCTACACCTTC.

The V call is TRBV11-2, the J call TRBJ1-2, with no clear D. The CDR3 runs to 14 residues. CDR1 is SGHAT, CDR2 FQNNGV, per germline. V lost 0 bases to trimming and J lost 3 bases, with 8 bases between them. CDR3 nucleotide sequence: TGTGCCAGCAGCTTAGATCTTGGGGACTATGGCTACACCTTC. Translating gives CASSLDLGDYGYTF.

V gene TRBV11-3 combines with J gene TRBJ1-1; the D is unclear. Looked up from germline, CDR1 is SGHNT and CDR2 is YENEEA. Trimming removed 0 bases from V and 7 bases from J, with 12 bases in between. The CDR3 runs to 14 residues. The CDR3 nucleotides read TGTGCCAGCAGCTTAGACGGTGCCCCTGGTGAAGCTTTCTTT. Protein product: CASSLDGAPGEAFF.

The genes are TRBV12-3 or TRBV12-4 and TRBJ2-3; D unclear. There are 13 residues in the CDR3. The V and J ends lost 3 bases and 4 bases respectively, with 8 bases between them. The CDR3 nucleotides read TGTGCCAGCAGTTTGGCAGACTCAGATACGCAGTATTTT. Protein sequence: CASSLADSDTQYF.

This sequence joins TRBV3-1 (or the pseudogene TRBV3-2) and TRBJ1-2; D not certain. V gave up 1 base and J gave up 3 bases, with 12 bases separating them. Per the germline V gene, CDR1 is LGHDT and CDR2 is YNNKEL (reference sequence). The CDR3 is 15 residues long. CDR3 sequence: CASSQVSWEDYGYTF. CDR3 DNA: TGTGCCAGCAGCCAAGTCTCTTGGGAGGACTATGGCTACACCTTC.

CDR3 residues: CASSTQGELGQGAQYF. The CDR3 DNA sequence: TGTGCCAGCAGCACCCAAGGCGAGCTGGGGCAAGGGGCCCAGTACTTC. V gene TRBV9 combines with J gene TRBJ2-5; D is possibly TRBD1 (5 bases). The CDR3 has 16 residues. The V end lost 4 bases, the J end lost 9 bases, and 25 bases lay between the germline ends. Germline V lookup: CDR1 SGDLS, CDR2 YYNGEE. Drawing the rest from reference TRBV9 and TRBJ2-5, the complete variable domain is DSGVTQTPKHLITATGQRVTLRCSPRSGDLSVYWYQQSLDQGLQFLIQYYNGEERAKGNILERFSAQQFPDLHSELNLSSLELGDSALYFCASSTQGELGQGAQYFGPGTRLLVL.

The gene calls are TRBV29-1 and TRBJ1-1; D gene unclear. The CDR3 is 12 amino acids. Trimming took 5 bases from V and 3 from J, leaving 10 bases between them. Germline values: CDR1 SQVTM, CDR2 ANQGSEA. The CDR3 sequence: CSVQDDYTEAFF. The CDR3 DNA sequence: TGCAGCGTTCAGGACGACTACACTGAAGCTTTCTTT.

J is TRBJ1-4 and V is TRBV6-5, with a tentative D call TRBD1 (5 bases). V was shortened by 8 bases and J by 0 bases, with 13 bases between the two germline ends. The CDR3 sequence is 15 residues long. Per the germline V gene, CDR1 is MNHEY and CDR2 is SVGAGI. The CDR3 nucleotides are TGTGCCAGCCTTGGGGGGTATTCAACTAATGAAAAACTGTTTTTT. Translating it yields CASLGGYSTNEKLFF.

The chain has TRBV19 and TRBJ1-2; no clear D. CDR1 is LNHDA and CDR2 is SQIVND in the germline V gene (reference sequence). The CDR3 is 15 amino acids. V lost 6 bases and J 0 bases, leaving 14 bases between the germline ends. The CDR3 DNA reads TGTGCCAGTAGGCCCTCCTGGGGTGCTAACTATGGCTACACCTTC. Translation: CASRPSWGANYGYTF.

The V gene is TRBV7-2, the J gene TRBJ1-2, with unresolved D. CDR3 size: 16 residues. V was cut by 2 bases and J by 0 bases, with 13 bases left in between. CDR1 is SGHTA, CDR2 FQGNSA, per germline. CDR3 DNA: TGTGCCAGCAGCTTAACACAGCTAGAGACTAACTATGGCTACACCTTC. It specifies CASSLTQLETNYGYTF.